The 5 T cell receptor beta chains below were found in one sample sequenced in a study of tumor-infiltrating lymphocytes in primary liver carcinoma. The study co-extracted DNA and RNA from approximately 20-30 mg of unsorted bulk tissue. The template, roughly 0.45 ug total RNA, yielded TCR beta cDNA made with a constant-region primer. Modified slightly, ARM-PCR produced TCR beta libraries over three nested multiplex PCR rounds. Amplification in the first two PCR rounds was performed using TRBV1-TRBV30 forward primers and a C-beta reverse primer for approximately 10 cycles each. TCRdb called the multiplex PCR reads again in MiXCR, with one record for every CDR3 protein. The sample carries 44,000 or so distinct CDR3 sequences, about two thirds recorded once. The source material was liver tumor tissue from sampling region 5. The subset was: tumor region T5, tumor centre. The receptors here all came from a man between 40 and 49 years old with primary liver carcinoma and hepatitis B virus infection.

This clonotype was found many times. DNA of the CDR3: TGTGCCAGCAGCTCAAGTGGGGGTACTGAAGCTTTCTTT. Protein product: CASSSSGGTEAFF. The chain couples TRBV7-9 to TRBJ1-1; a possible D gene is TRBD1 (5 bases). The CDR3 is made up of 13 amino acids. CDR1 SEHNR and CDR2 FQNEAQ come from the germline V gene (reference sequence). V was shortened by 4 bases and J by 5 bases, with 11 bases between the two germline ends.

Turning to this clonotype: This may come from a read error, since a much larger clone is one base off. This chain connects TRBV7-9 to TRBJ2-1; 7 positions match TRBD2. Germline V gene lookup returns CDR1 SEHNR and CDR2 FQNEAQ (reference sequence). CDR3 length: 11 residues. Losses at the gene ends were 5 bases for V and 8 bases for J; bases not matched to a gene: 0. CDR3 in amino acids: CASSRGDEQFF. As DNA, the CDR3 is TGTGCCAGCAGCCGGGGGGATGAGCAGTTCTTC.

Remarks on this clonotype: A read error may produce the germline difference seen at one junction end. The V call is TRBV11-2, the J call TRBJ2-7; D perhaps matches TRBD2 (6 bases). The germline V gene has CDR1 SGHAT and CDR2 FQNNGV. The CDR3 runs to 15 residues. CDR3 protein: CASISTRGRRCEQYF. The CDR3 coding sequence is TGTGCCAGCATCTCAACCCGGGGGAGAAGATGCGAGCAATACTTC.

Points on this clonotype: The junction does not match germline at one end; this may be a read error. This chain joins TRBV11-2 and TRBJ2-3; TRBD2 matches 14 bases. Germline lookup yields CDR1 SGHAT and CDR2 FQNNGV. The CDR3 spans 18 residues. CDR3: CVSSRLAGGSRGTDTQYF. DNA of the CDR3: TGTGTCAGCAGCCGACTAGCGGGAGGGTCTCGGGGCACAGATACGCAGTATTTT.

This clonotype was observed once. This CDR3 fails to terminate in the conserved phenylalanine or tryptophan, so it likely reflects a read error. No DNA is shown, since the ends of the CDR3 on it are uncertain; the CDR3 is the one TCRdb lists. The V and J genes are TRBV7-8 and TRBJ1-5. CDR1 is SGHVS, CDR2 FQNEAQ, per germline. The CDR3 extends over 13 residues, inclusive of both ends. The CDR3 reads CASSLNRDQPQHY.